A selection of T cell receptor beta chains follows, all from one sample in a study of human T cells and chemical hapten exposure. TCRdb called the RACE reads again in MiXCR, with one record for every CDR3 protein. The sample has tens of thousands of distinct CDR3 sequences, about 9% seen once. This specimen was whole blood, taken in connection with sensitization to the hapten diphenylcyclopropenone (DPC). The receptors come from a woman in her 40s with alopecia areata. Some clones in this sample may be carry-over from other donors' samples. CDR3s include the opening cysteine and the closing phenylalanine or tryptophan. The order of the fields is J gene, V gene, clone size, D gene, CDR3 DNA, CDR3 protein. D genes are given only for firm matches. Clone sizes are given selectively: once, few, many, or a class where the clone is expanded.

TRBJ2-1 TRBV3-1 NA TRBD2 TGTGCCAGCAGCCAAATTCTCGGGGGGATCGACAATGAGCAGTTCTTC CASSQILGGIDNEQFF
TRBJ2-7 TRBV7-9 few NA TGTGCCAGCAGCTCAGCGACGGGTTACGAGCAGTACTTC CASSSATGYEQYF
TRBJ2-3 TRBV7-8 NA NA TGTGCCAGCAGCTTGTCACACACAGATACGCAGTATTTT CASSLSHTDTQYF
TRBJ2-7 TRBV3-1 few NA TGTGCCAGCAGCCAAGAACAGGACCCCTACGAGCAGTACTTC CASSQEQDPYEQYF
TRBJ2-7 TRBV10-1 many NA TGCGCCAGCAGTGAGTCGGCATGGGAGGACAGTCCCTTGTACTTC CASSESAWEDSPLYF
TRBJ1-6 TRBV14 many NA TGTGCCAGCAGCCAAGGGGGGGTGTATAATTCACCCCTCCACTTT CASSQGGVYNSPLHF
TRBJ1-1 TRBV20-1 many NA TGCAGTGCTAGAGATGGGGAATCGAACACTGAAGCTTTCTTT CSARDGESNTEAFF
TRBJ2-3 TRBV4-1 many TRBD2 TGCGCCAGCAGCCAAGTGGCGGGGGGCCCGGCAGATACGCAGTATTTT CASSQVAGGPADTQYF
TRBJ1-4 TRBV15 few TRBD1 TGTGCCACCAGCCCGGACAGGGATACTAATGAAAAACTGTTTTTT CATSPDRDTNEKLFF
TRBJ1-1 TRBV11-3 few NA TGTGCCAGCAGCGGAAGGGCGTTGAACACTGAAGCTTTCTTT CASSGRALNTEAFF
TRBJ2-1 TRBV29-1 many TRBD2 TGCAGCGTTTTCGGGGGGAACTCCTACAATGAGCAGTTCTTC CSVFGGNSYNEQFF
TRBJ1-3 TRBV18 many NA TGTGCCAGCTTACGTTTCGGACAGAGCTCTGGAAACACCATATATTTT CASLRFGQSSGNTIYF
TRBJ2-1 TRBV20-1 few TRBD1 TGCAGTGCTAGAATTTTTACCGGGACAGGGGGCTACAATGAGCAGTTCTTC CSARIFTGTGGYNEQFF
TRBJ2-7 TRBV4-2 NA TRBD1 TGTGCCAGCAGCCGAGACAGGGGGTCCTCCTACGAGCAGTACTTC CASSRDRGSSYEQYF
TRBJ2-5 TRBV12-3/TRBV12-4 many NA TGTGCCAGCAGAACTGGGACGAAAGAGACCCAGTACTTC CASRTGTKETQYF
TRBJ2-7 TRBV3-1 NA TRBD1 TGTGCCAGCAGCCGGAACAGGGGTTACGAGCAGTACTTC CASSRNRGYEQYF
TRBJ2-7 TRBV6-2/TRBV6-3 few NA TGTGCCAGCAGCTCCGTCGCGTACGAGCAGTACTTC CASSSVAYEQYF
TRBJ2-3 TRBV5-4 many TRBD2 TGTGCCAGCACAGACATAGCGGGGGGGCGAAGAGATACGCAGTATTTT CASTDIAGGRRDTQYF
TRBJ2-7 TRBV12-3/TRBV12-4 few TRBD2 TGTGCCAGCAGTTTGAATAGCGGGGGGCCCTACGAGCAGTACTTC CASSLNSGGPYEQYF
TRBJ2-3 TRBV24-1 NA NA TGTGCCTCCAAAGCCCGGGACCTCACAGATACGCAGTATTTT CASKARDLTDTQYF
TRBJ2-3 TRBV4-1 NA NA TGCGCCAGCAGCCAAGGTGACCTGGGAATTAACCCGGGTACGCAGTATTTT CASSQGDLGINPGTQYF
TRBJ2-7 TRBV21-1 few NA TGTGCCAGCAGCCTAAGGAAAGGGGACGAGCAGTACTTC CASSLRKGDEQYF
TRBJ1-5 TRBV9 many NA TGTGCCAGCAGCCGTAGATACGGGGCGAGCAATCAGCCCCAGCATTTT CASSRRYGASNQPQHF
TRBJ2-1 TRBV3-1 many NA TGTGCCAGCAGCCAAGACCAGAGTGAGCAGTTCTTC CASSQDQSEQFF
TRBJ2-4 TRBV20-1 many NA TGCAGTGCCCTGCACCTAACAGGGAATAACATTCAGTACTTC CSALHLTGNNIQYF
TRBJ1-5 TRBV18 many TRBD1 TGTGCCAGCTCACCACGGGCGATCGTGGGACAGGGGTCCAATCAGCCCCAGCATTTT CASSPRAIVGQGSNQPQHF
TRBJ2-5 TRBV11-3 many NA TGTGCCAGCAGCTTAGATTCAGGGTTGAGGCAGACCCAGTACTTC CASSLDSGLRQTQYF
TRBJ2-6 TRBV4-2 many NA TGTGCCAGTTCCGGGGCCAACGTCCTGACTTTC CASSGANVLTF
TRBJ2-1 TRBV4-1 many NA TGCGCCAGCAGCCAAGGAGGAGGAACCGAGCAGTTCTTC CASSQGGGTEQFF
TRBJ2-7 TRBV20-1 few TRBD1 TGCAGTGCAAATGGACAGGGCAAGGACGAGCAGTACTTC CSANGQGKDEQYF
TRBJ2-5 TRBV24-1 NA NA TGTGCCACCAGTGAACGCGGGACTCAGGAGACCCAGTACTTC CATSERGTQETQYF
TRBJ1-1 TRBV4-1 many TRBD1 TGCGCCAGCAGCCAACTTACAGGGGGCCCTGAAGCTTTCTTT CASSQLTGGPEAFF
TRBJ1-4 TRBV24-1 few NA TGTGCCACCACGCCGGGACCGTCTCATGAAAAACTGTTTTTT CATTPGPSHEKLFF
TRBJ2-2 TRBV29-1 NA NA TGCAGCGTTGTCTTAGACACCGGGGAGCTGTTTTTT CSVVLDTGELFF
TRBJ1-1 TRBV20-1 many NA TGCAGTGCTAGGACTTCGAAGGCAGGCAACACTGAAGCTTTCTTT CSARTSKAGNTEAFF
TRBJ1-1 TRBV4-2 NA NA TGTGCCAGCAGCCCTCCTGTAGGGGCTGAAGCTTTCTTT CASSPPVGAEAFF
TRBJ2-1 TRBV7-6 many TRBD2 TGTGCCAGCAGCCCGAACTTAGCGGGGGGGCCCTACAATGAGCAGTTCTTC CASSPNLAGGPYNEQFF
TRBJ1-4 TRBV28 many NA TGTGCCAGCAGGTTACCTTACCGACGGACCCCCTACGGCGAAAAACTGTTTTTT CASRLPYRRTPYGEKLFF
TRBJ2-5 TRBV18 many NA TGTGCCAGCTCACCGACCCAAGAGACCCAGTACTTC CASSPTQETQYF
TRBJ1-5 TRBV21-1 few NA TGTGCCAGCAGCAAATTTCCAGGGGGTTTGAATCAGCCCCAGCATTTT CASSKFPGGLNQPQHF